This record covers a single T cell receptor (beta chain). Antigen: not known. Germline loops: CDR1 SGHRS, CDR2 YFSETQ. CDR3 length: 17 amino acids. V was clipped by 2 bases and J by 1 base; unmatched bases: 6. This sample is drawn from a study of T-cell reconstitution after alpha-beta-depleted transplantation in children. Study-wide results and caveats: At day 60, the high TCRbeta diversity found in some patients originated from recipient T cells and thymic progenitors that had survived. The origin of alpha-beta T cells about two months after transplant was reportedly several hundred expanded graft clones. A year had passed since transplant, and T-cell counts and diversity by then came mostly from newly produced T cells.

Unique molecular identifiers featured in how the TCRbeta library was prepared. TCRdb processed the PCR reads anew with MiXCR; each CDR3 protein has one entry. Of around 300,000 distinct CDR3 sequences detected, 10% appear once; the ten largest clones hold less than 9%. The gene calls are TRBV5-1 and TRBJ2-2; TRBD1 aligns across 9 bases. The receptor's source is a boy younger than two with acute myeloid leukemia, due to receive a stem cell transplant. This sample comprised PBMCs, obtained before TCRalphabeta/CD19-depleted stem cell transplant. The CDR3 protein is CASSFRDREQNTGELFF. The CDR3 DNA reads TGCGCCAGCAGCTTCCGGGACAGGGAGCAGAACACCGGGGAGCTGTTTTTT.